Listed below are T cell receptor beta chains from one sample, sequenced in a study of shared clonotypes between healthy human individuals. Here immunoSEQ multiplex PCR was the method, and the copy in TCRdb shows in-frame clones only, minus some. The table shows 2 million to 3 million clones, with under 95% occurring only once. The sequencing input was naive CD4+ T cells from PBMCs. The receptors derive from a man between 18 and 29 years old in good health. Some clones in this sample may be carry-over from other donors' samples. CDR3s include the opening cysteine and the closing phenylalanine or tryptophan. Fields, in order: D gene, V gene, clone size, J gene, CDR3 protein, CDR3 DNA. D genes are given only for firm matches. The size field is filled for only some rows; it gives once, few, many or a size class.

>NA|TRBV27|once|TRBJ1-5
CASSNRDGNQPQHF
TGTGCCAGCAGCAACCGGGACGGCAATCAGCCCCAGCATTTT
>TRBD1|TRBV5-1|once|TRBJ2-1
CASRTGGNNEQFF
TGCGCCAGCAGGACAGGGGGAAACAATGAGCAGTTCTTC
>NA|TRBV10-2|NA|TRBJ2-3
CASTPRPIGTDTQYF
TGCGCCAGCACCCCCCGGCCGATTGGCACAGATACGCAGTATTTT
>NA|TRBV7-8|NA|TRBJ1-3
CASLPGSPKARSGNTIYF
TGTGCCAGCCTCCCAGGGTCCCCGAAGGCACGATCTGGAAACACCATATATTTT
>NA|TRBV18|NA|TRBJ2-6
CASSRVSLASSGANVLTF
TGTGCCAGCTCACGTGTGAGTTTAGCTAGCTCTGGGGCCAACGTCCTGACTTTC
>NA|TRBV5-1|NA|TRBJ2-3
CASSLDLRGRPDTQYF
TGCGCCAGCAGCTTGGATCTCCGGGGGCGCCCAGATACGCAGTATTTT
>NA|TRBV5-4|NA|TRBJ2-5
CASSLELGRETQYF
TGTGCCAGCAGCTTGGAACTGGGCCGAGAGACCCAGTACTTC
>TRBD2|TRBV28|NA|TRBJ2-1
CASSSPGLYNEQFF
TGTGCCAGCAGCTCCCCGGGACTATACAATGAGCAGTTCTTC
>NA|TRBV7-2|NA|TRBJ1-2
CASSLVGGRYGYTF
TGTGCCAGCAGCTTAGTGGGGGGAAGGTATGGCTACACCTTC
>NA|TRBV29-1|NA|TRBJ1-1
CSVLTNTEAFF
TGCAGCGTCCTCACGAACACTGAAGCTTTCTTT
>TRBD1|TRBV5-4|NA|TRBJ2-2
CASSFAGTGITRELFF
TGTGCCAGCAGCTTTGCCGGGACAGGGATTACAAGGGAGCTGTTTTTT
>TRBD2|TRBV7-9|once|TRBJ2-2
CASSLPRSGRANTGELFF
TGTGCCAGCAGCCTCCCAAGGAGCGGGAGAGCGAACACCGGGGAGCTGTTTTTT
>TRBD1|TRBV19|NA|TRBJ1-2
CASSQQGAYGYTF
TGTGCCAGTAGTCAACAGGGGGCATATGGCTACACCTTC
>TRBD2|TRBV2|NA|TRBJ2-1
CASGLAARGEQFF
TGTGCCAGCGGACTAGCGGCCCGGGGAGAGCAGTTCTTC
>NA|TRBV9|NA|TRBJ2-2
CASSVGGAGDTGELFF
TGTGCCAGCAGCGTAGGGGGCGCCGGGGACACCGGGGAGCTGTTTTTT
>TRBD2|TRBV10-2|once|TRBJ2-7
CASSEAASGAGYEQYF
TGCGCCAGCAGTGAGGCGGCCAGCGGGGCGGGATACGAGCAGTACTTC
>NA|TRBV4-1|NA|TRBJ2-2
CASSQGTLVVSPKRSGELFF
TGCGCCAGCAGCCAAGGTACGCTGGTAGTGTCCCCGAAAAGATCCGGGGAGCTGTTTTTT
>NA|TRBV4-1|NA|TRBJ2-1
CASSWDHNEQFF
TGCGCCAGCAGTTGGGACCACAATGAGCAGTTCTTC
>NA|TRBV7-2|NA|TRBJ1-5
CASSLFSPRYSNQPQHF
TGTGCCAGCAGCTTATTCTCCCCCCGATATAGCAATCAGCCCCAGCATTTT
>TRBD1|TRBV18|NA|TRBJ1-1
CASSPLQGVTEAFF
TGTGCCAGCTCACCACTGCAGGGGGTTACTGAAGCTTTCTTT
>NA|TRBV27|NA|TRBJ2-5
CASSSKGLQETQYF
TGTGCCAGCAGTTCAAAGGGACTCCAAGAGACCCAGTACTTC
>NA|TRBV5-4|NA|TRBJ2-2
CASSPGVGTGELFF
TGTGCCAGCAGCCCAGGTGTCGGGACCGGGGAGCTGTTTTTT
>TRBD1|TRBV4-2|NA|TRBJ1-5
CASSPGTGDNQPQHF
TGTGCCAGCAGCCCCGGGACAGGGGATAATCAGCCCCAGCATTTT
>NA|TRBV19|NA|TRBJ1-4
CASSIASEKLFF
TGTGCCAGTAGTATAGCATCTGAAAAACTGTTTTTT
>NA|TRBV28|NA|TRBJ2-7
CASSLPGQSWNEQYF
TGTGCCAGCAGTCTCCCGGGTCAGTCGTGGAACGAGCAGTACTTC
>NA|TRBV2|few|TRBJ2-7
CASSRIYEQYF
TGTGCCAGCAGTCGGATCTACGAGCAGTACTTC
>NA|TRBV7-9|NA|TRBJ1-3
CASSFGQGGNTIYF
TGTGCCAGCAGCTTCGGGCAGGGTGGAAACACCATATATTTT
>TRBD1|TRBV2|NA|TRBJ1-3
CASMGPGGQHRGNTIYF
TGTGCCAGCATGGGCCCAGGGGGACAGCATCGTGGAAACACCATATATTTT
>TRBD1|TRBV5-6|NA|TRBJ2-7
CASSLTGVRWGEFSYEQYF
TGTGCCAGCAGCCTGACAGGGGTACGGTGGGGTGAGTTCTCCTACGAGCAGTACTTC
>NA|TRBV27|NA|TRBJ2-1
CASSSGSSRAYNEQFF
TGTGCCAGCAGCAGCGGAAGTAGTCGGGCCTACAATGAGCAGTTCTTC
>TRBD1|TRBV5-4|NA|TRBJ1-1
CASSPATGTGIGTEAFF
TGTGCCAGCAGCCCCGCGACAGGGACGGGGATAGGCACTGAAGCTTTCTTT
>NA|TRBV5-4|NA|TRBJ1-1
CASSWGGNTEAFF
TGTGCCAGCAGCTGGGGGGGAAACACTGAAGCTTTCTTT
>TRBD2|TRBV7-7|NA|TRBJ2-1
CASSLGAGGPNEQFF
TGTGCCAGCAGCTTAGGAGCGGGAGGGCCAAATGAGCAGTTCTTC
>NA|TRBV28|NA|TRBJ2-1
CASSLVGRPSNEQFF
TGTGCCAGCAGTTTAGTGGGACGGCCGTCAAATGAGCAGTTCTTC
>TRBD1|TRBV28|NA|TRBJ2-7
CASSLGRTGVLLREQYF
TGTGCCAGCAGTTTAGGGAGAACAGGGGTTTTATTAAGGGAGCAGTACTTC
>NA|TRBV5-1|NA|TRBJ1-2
CASSPQSSVSNYGYTF
TGCGCCAGCAGCCCCCAATCGTCCGTGTCTAACTATGGCTACACCTTC
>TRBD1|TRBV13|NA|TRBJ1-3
CASSLDSNRGFPGNTIYF
TGTGCCAGCAGCTTAGATTCTAACAGGGGATTCCCTGGAAACACCATATATTTT
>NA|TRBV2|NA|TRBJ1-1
CAGRQDRNTEAFF
TGTGCCGGTCGACAGGACCGGAACACTGAAGCTTTCTTT
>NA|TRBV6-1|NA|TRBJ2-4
CASSESLGGAKNIQYF
TGTGCCAGCAGTGAGTCGTTGGGGGGTGCCAAAAACATTCAGTACTTC
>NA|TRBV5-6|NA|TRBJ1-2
CASSLRVNGGYTF
TGTGCCAGCAGTTTGAGAGTGAACGGTGGCTACACCTTC
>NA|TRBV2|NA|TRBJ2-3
CASSGGRWTDTQYF
TGTGCCAGCAGTGGAGGGAGATGGACAGATACGCAGTATTTT
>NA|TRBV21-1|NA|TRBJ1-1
CASSKIRDRERLNTEAFF
TGTGCCAGCAGCAAAATACGGGACAGGGAGCGACTGAACACTGAAGCTTTCTTT
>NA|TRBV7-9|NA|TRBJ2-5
CASSLQSQETQYF
TGTGCCAGCAGCCTTCAGAGTCAAGAGACCCAGTACTTC
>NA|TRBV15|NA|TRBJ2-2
CATSREQQYTGELFF
TGTGCCACCAGCAGGGAACAGCAATACACCGGGGAGCTGTTTTTT
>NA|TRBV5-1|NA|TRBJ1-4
CASTSGATNEKLFF
TGCGCCAGCACTTCCGGTGCAACTAATGAAAAACTGTTTTTT
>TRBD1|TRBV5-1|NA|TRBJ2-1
CASSSGQGAYNEQFF
TGCGCCAGCAGCTCGGGACAGGGGGCCTACAATGAGCAGTTCTTC
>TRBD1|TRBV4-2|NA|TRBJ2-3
CASSRPGQVTDTQYF
TGTGCCAGCAGCCGACCGGGACAGGTCACAGATACGCAGTATTTT
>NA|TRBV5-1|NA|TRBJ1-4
CASSLAPNEKLFF
TGCGCCAGCAGCTTGGCCCCCAATGAAAAACTGTTTTTT
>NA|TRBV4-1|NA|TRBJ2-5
CASSQKEDRGQQETQYF
TGCGCCAGCAGCCAGAAGGAGGACCGGGGGCAACAAGAGACCCAGTACTTC
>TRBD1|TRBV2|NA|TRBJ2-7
CASSGQGGPSYEQYF
TGTGCCAGCAGTGGACAGGGGGGACCCTCCTACGAGCAGTACTTC
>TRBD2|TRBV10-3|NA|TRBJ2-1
CAISELTSGNNEQFF
TGTGCCATCAGTGAATTAACTAGCGGGAACAATGAGCAGTTCTTC
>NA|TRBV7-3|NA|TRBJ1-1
CASSLTRVGTEAFF
TGTGCCAGCAGCTTAACGCGTGTTGGCACTGAAGCTTTCTTT
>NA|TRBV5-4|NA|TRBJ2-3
CASSLANLVVDTQYF
TGTGCCAGCAGCTTGGCCAATCTAGTTGTGGATACGCAGTATTTT
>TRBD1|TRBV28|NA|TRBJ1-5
CASSGQGVQPQHF
TGTGCCAGTTCCGGACAGGGGGTTCAGCCCCAGCATTTT
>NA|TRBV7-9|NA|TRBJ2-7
CASSRQDNYEQYF
TGTGCCAGCAGCCGACAGGACAACTACGAGCAGTACTTC
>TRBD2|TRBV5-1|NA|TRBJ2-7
CASSLSTGGSYEQYF
TGCGCCAGCAGCTTGTCGACGGGAGGGTCCTACGAGCAGTACTTC
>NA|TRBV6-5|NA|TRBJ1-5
CASSYGQALSNQPQHF
TGTGCCAGCAGTTACGGGCAGGCTCTTAGCAATCAGCCCCAGCATTTT
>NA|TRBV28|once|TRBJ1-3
CASRLGNSGNTIYF
TGTGCCAGCAGGTTGGGGAACTCTGGAAACACCATATATTTT
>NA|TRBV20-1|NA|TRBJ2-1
CSAPQQFF
TGCAGTGCGCCCCAGCAGTTCTTC
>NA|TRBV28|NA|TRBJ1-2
CASSLRGTLYTF
TGTGCCAGCAGTTTGAGGGGAACCCTCTACACCTTC